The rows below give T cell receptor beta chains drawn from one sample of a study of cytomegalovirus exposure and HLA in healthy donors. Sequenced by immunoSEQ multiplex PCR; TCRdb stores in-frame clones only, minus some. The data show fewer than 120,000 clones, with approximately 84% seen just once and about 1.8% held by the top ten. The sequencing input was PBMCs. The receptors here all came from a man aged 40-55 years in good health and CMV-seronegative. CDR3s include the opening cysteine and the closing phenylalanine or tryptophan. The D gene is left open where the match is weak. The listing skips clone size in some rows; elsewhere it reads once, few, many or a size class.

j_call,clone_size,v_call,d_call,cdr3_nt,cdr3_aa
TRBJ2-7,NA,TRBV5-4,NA,TGTGCCAGCAGCACTGACAGCTACGAGCAGTACTTC,CASSTDSYEQYF
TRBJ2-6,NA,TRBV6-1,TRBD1,TGTGCCAGCAGCGAACGAATTTCCGGGACAGGGTCTCCTGGGGCCAACGTCCTGACTTTC,CASSERISGTGSPGANVLTF
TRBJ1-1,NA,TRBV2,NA,TGTGCCACCAAGATCGCCGCAGGTGAAGCTTTCTTT,CATKIAAGEAFF
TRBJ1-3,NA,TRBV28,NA,TGTGCCAGCAGTTCCTCAGGGGCCCCCGGAAACACCATATATTTT,CASSSSGAPGNTIYF
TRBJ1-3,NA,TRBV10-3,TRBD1,TGTGCCATCATGGGACAGGCCGCTGGAAACACCATATATTTT,CAIMGQAAGNTIYF
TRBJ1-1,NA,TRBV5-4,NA,TGTGCCAGCAGCTCAAAGAGGGGCTCGGGAGCTGAAGCTTTCTTT,CASSSKRGSGAEAFF
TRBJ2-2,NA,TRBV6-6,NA,TGTGCCAGCTCGAAGGAGCCCGGGGAGCTGTTTTTT,CASSKEPGELFF
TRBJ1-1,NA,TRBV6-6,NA,TGTGCCAGCAGTTACGAAGAGGAAGCTTTCTTT,CASSYEEEAFF
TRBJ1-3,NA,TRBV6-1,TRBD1,TGTGCCAGCGGGGTAGACAGGGCTGGAAACACCATATATTTT,CASGVDRAGNTIYF
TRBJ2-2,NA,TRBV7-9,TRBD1,TGTGCCAGTGGGACAGGGGGCGCCCCCGGGGAGCTGTTTTTT,CASGTGGAPGELFF
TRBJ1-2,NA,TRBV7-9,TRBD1,TGTGCCAGCAGCTTACGACAGGGGGGTGGCTACACCTTC,CASSLRQGGGYTF
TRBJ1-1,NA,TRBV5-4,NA,TGTGCCAGCAGCCGTAACACTGAAGCTTTCTTT,CASSRNTEAFF
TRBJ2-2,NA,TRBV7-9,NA,TGTGCCAGCAGCTCGACAGGGAACACCGGGGAGCTGTTTTTT,CASSSTGNTGELFF
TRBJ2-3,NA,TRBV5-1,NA,TGCGCCAGCAGCCCGGGACTCACCACAGATACGCAGTATTTT,CASSPGLTTDTQYF
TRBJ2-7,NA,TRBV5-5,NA,TGTGCCAGCAGCTCGACTCTCCGCGGGGTTTCTTACGAGCAGTACTTC,CASSSTLRGVSYEQYF
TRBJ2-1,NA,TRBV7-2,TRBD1,TGTGCCAGCAGCTTACTGACAGGGGCTTACAATGAGCAGTTCTTC,CASSLLTGAYNEQFF
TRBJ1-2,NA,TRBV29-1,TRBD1,TGCAGCGTGGGGGGACAGGGGGCTAACTATGGCTACACCTTC,CSVGGQGANYGYTF
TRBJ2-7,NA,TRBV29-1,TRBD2,TGCAGCGTTGAAGAGGGGCGGGGGGGCCGGTTGAACGAGCAGTACTTC,CSVEEGRGGRLNEQYF
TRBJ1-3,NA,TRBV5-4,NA,TGTGCCAGCAGCCGCAACACAGGGGGAAACACCATATATTTT,CASSRNTGGNTIYF
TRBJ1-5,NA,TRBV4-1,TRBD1,TGCGCCAGCAGCCAACTAGACAGGGGGGACAATCAGCCCCAGCATTTT,CASSQLDRGDNQPQHF
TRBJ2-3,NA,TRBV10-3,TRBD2,TGTGCCATCAGTGGGACGGGGGGGGGCAGCACAGATACGCAGTATTTT,CAISGTGGGSTDTQYF
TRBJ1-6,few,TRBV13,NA,TGTGCCAGCAGCTTAGAGTCCGGTAATTCACCCCTCCACTTT,CASSLESGNSPLHF
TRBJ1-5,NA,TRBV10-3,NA,TGTGCCATCAGTGATGGGAGGGATGGTGGCAATCAGCCCCAGCATTTT,CAISDGRDGGNQPQHF
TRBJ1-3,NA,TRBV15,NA,TGTGCCACCAGTACCGGGGCCCGGAGGGGCTCTGGAAACACCATATATTTT,CATSTGARRGSGNTIYF
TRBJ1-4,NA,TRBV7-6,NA,TGTGCCAGCAGCCTGTCGCCCAGGCGGGGGGAAAAACTGTTTTTT,CASSLSPRRGEKLFF
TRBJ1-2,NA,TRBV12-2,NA,TGTGCAAGTCGCTCGTCGCGGAGGGGGCCGCGGCTCATCGACTCTAACTATGGCTACACCTTC,CASRSSRRGPRLIDSNYGYTF
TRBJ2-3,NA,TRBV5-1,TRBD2,TGCGCCAGCAGCTTGTCCCGGACTAGCGGGGAAGTGACAGATACGCAGTATTTT,CASSLSRTSGEVTDTQYF
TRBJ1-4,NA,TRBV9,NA,TGTGCCAGCAGCGTTGGGGCCTGGGCCTCAACTAATGAAAAACTGTTTTTT,CASSVGAWASTNEKLFF
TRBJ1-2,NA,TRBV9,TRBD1,TGTGCCAGCAGCGTAGGACAGGGCCCGAATGGCTACACCTTC,CASSVGQGPNGYTF
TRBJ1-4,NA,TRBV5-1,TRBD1,TGCGCCAGCAGCTCCGGACAGGGGACCTTTAATGAAAAACTGTTTTTT,CASSSGQGTFNEKLFF
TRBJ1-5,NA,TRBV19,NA,TGTGCCAGTAGTATAAATAGGGGAAATCAGCCCCAGCATTTT,CASSINRGNQPQHF
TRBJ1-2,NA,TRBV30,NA,TGTGCCTGGACGGACTCAAACTATGGCTACACCTTC,CAWTDSNYGYTF
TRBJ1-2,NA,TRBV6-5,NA,TGTGCCAGCAGTTCTGCGGCTCACTATGGCTACACCTTC,CASSSAAHYGYTF
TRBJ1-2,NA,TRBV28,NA,TGTGCCAGCGCGTACGCTAACTATGGCTACACCTTC,CASAYANYGYTF
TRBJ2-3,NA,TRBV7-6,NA,TGTGCCAGCAGCTTAGCTTGGGGAGGCACAGATACGCAGTATTTT,CASSLAWGGTDTQYF
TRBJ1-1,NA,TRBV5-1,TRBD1,TGCGCCAGCACTACAGGGGGGAACACTGAAGCTTTCTTT,CASTTGGNTEAFF
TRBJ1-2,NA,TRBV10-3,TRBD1,TGTGCCATCAGTAAAGGACAGGGTGTGCAGGGCTACACCTTC,CAISKGQGVQGYTF
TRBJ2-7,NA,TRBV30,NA,TGTGCCTGGAACGCGGGGTTCTCCTACGAGCAGTACTTC,CAWNAGFSYEQYF
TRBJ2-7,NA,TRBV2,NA,TGTGCCAGCAGTGATCGCGAGCAGTACTTC,CASSDREQYF
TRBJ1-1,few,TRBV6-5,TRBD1,TGTGCCAGCAGTACGACAGGGAAACGTGAAGCTTTCTTT,CASSTTGKREAFF
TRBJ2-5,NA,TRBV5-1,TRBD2,TGCGCCAGCAGCTTTGGACTAGCGGGGCGGGGGGAGACCCAGTACTTC,CASSFGLAGRGETQYF
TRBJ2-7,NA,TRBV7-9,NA,TGTGCCAGCAGCGGTCGACAGAATTTCTACGAGCAGTACTTC,CASSGRQNFYEQYF
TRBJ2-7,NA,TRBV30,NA,TGTGCCTGGAGGCAGGGATACGAGCAGTACTTC,CAWRQGYEQYF
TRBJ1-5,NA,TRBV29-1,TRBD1,TGCAGCGTTGGAGGGGGCGATCAGCCCCAGCATTTT,CSVGGGDQPQHF
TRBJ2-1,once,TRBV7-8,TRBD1,TGTGCCAGCAGCTTAAGGGACAGGAGCTCCTACAATGAGCAGTTCTTC,CASSLRDRSSYNEQFF
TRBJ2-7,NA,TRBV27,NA,TGTGCCAGCAGTTTAAAGTTGGGAGTGATTGAGCAGTACTTC,CASSLKLGVIEQYF
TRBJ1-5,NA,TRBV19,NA,TGTGCCAGTAGCCCAGACGGGAGCAATCAGCCCCAGCATTTT,CASSPDGSNQPQHF
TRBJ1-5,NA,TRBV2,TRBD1,TGTGCCAGCAGTGGACAGGGTAGACAGCCCCAGCATTTT,CASSGQGRQPQHF
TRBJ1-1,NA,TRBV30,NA,TGTGCCTGGAGTGGGTACTTTGAAGCTTTCTTT,CAWSGYFEAFF
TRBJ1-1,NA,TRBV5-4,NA,TGTGCCAGCCCCTCAGGGACTGAAGCTTTCTTT,CASPSGTEAFF
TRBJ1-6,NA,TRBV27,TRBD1,TGTGCCAGCAGTATACTTTCGACAGGGGGAGGTTCACCCCTCCACTTT,CASSILSTGGGSPLHF
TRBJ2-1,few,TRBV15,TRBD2,TGTGCCACCAGCAGAGTTAGCGGGGGGGCCTGGCATGAGCAGTTCTTC,CATSRVSGGAWHEQFF
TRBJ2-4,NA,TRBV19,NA,TGTGCCAGTAGTAGGGAGGCCGGGGGGCTAGCCAAAAACATTCAGTACTTC,CASSREAGGLAKNIQYF